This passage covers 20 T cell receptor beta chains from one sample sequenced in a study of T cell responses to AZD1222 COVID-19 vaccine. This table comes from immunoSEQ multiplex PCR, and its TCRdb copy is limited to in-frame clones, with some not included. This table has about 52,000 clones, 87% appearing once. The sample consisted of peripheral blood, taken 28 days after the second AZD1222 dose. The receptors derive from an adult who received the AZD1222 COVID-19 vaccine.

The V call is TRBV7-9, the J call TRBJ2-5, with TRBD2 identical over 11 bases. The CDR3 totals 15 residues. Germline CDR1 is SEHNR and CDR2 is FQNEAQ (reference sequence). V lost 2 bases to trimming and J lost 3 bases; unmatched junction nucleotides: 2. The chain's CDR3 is CASSLPGLAEETQYF. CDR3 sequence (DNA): TGTGCCAGCAGCTTACCGGGACTAGCGGAAGAGACCCAGTACTTC.

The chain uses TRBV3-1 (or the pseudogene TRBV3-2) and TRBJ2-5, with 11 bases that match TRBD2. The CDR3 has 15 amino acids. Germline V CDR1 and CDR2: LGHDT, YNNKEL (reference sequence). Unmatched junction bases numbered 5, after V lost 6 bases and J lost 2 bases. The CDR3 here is CASSLAGGGQETQYF. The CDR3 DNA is TGTGCCAGCAGTCTAGCGGGAGGAGGGCAAGAGACCCAGTACTTC.

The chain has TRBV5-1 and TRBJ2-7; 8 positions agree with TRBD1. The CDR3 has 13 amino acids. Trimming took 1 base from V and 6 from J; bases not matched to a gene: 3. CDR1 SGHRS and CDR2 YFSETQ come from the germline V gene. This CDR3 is CASSLRTGREQYF. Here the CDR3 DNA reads TGCGCCAGCAGCTTGAGGACAGGGCGCGAGCAGTACTTC. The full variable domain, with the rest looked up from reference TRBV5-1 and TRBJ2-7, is KAGVTQTPRYLIKTRGQQVTLSCSPISGHRSVSWYQQTPGQGLQFLFEYFSETQRNKGNFPGRFSGRQFSNSRSEMNVSTLELGDSALYLCASSLRTGREQYFGPGTRLTVT.

The CDR3 protein is CASREGVNYGYTF. CDR3 sequence (DNA): TGTGCCAGCAGAGAGGGGGTTAACTATGGCTACACCTTC. The chain is built from TRBV2 and TRBJ1-2; tentative D call: TRBD1 (6 bases). This CDR3 spans 13 amino acids. Germline-derived CDR1 and CDR2 are SNHLY and FYNNEI. The V and J ends lost 6 bases and 1 base respectively, with 9 bases between them.

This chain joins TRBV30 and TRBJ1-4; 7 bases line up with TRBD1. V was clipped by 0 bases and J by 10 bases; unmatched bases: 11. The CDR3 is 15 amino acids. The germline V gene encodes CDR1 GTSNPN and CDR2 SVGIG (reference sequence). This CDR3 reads CAWSVLGGAGGKLFF. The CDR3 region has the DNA TGTGCCTGGAGTGTACTTGGGGGCGCAGGGGGAAAACTGTTTTTT.

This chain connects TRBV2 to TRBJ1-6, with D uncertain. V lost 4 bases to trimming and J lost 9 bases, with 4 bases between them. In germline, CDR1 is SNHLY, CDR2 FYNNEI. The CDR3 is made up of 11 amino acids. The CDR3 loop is CASSGPSPLHF. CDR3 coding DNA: TGTGCCAGCAGTGGTCCTTCACCCCTCCACTTT.

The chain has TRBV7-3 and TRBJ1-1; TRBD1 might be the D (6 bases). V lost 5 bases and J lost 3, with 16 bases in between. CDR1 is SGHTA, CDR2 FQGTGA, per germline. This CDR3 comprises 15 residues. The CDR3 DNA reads TGTGCCAGCAGCCTATCGGCAGGGGAGGACACTGAAGCTTTCTTT. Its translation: CASSLSAGEDTEAFF.

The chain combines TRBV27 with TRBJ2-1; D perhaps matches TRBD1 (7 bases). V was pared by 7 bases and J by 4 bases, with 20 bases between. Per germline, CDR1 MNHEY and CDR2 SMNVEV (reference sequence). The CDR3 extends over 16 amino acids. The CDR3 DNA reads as TGTGCCAGCACCTCTACGGCGGGACAGACGTACAATGAGCAGTTCTTC. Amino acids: CASTSTAGQTYNEQFF.

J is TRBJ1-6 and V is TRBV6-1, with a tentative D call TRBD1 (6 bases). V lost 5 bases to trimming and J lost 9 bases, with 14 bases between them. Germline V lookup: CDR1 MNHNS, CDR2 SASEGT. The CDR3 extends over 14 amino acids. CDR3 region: CASSRGAGASPLHF. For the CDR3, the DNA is TGTGCCAGCAGTCGCGGAGCAGGGGCTTCACCCCTCCACTTT.

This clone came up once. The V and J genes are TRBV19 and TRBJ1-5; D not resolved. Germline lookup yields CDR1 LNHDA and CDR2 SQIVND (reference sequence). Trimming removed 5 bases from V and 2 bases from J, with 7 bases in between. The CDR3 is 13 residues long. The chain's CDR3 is CASSPQGNQPQHF. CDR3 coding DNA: TGTGCCAGTAGTCCCCAAGGCAATCAGCCCCAGCATTTT.

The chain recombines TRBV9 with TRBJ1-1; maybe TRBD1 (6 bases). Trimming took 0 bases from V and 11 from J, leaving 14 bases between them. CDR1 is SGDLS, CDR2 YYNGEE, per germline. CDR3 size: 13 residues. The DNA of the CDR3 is TGTGCCAGCAGCGTAGCTCTGGCAGGGGAGGCTTTCTTT. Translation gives CASSVALAGEAFF.

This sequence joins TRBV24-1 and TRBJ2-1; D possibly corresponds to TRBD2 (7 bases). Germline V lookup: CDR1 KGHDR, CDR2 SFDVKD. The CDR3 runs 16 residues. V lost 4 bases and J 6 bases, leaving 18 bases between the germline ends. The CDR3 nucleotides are TGTGCCACCAGTGACCTGGGGGGCGGGAGTGCCAATGAGCAGTTCTTC. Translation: CATSDLGGGSANEQFF.

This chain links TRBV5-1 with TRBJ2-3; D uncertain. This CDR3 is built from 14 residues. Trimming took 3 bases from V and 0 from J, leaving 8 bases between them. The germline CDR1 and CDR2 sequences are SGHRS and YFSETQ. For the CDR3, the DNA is TGCGCCAGCAGCTACGAGTCTAGCACAGATACGCAGTATTTT. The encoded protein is CASSYESSTDTQYF.

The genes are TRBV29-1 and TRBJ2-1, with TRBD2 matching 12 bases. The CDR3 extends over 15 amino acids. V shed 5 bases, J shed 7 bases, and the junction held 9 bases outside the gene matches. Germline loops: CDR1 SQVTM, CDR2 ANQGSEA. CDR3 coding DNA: TGCAGCGTTCCGACGCTAGCGGGAGGGCTGAATGAGCAGTTCTTC. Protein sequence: CSVPTLAGGLNEQFF.

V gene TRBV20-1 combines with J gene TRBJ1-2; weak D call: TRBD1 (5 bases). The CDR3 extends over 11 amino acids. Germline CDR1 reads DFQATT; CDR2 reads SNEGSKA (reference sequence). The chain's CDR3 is CNPGGSGGYTF. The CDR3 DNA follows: TGCAACCCTGGGGGATCGGGGGGCTACACCTTC.

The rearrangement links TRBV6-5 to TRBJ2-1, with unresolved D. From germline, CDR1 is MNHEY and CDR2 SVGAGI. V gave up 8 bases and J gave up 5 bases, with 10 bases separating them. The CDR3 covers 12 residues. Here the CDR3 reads CASAYRNNEQFF. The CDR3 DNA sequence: TGTGCCAGCGCCTACAGAAACAATGAGCAGTTCTTC.

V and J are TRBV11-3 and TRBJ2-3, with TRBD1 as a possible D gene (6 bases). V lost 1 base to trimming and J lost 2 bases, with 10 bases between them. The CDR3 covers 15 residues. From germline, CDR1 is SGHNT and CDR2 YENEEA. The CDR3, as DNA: TGTGCCAGCAGCTTAGGCAGGGGCACCACAGATACGCAGTATTTT. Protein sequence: CASSLGRGTTDTQYF.

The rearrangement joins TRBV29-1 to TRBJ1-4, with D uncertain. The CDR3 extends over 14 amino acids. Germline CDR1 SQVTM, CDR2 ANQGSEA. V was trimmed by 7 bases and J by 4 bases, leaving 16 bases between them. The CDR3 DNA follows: TGCAGCGCCGCCGCCGGGATCTTTAATGAAAAACTGTTTTTT. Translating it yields CSAAAGIFNEKLFF.

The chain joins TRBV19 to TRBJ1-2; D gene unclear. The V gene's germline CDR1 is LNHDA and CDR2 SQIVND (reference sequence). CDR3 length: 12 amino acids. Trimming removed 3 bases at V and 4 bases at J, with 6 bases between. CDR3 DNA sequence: TGTGCCAGTAGTATTTCGGTCTATGGCTACACCTTC. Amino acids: CASSISVYGYTF.

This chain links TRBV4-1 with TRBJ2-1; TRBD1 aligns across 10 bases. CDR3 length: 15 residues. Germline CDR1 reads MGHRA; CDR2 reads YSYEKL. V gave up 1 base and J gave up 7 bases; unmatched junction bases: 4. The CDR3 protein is CASSQGQGAVNEQFF. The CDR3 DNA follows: TGCGCCAGCAGCCAAGGACAGGGGGCGGTTAATGAGCAGTTCTTC.